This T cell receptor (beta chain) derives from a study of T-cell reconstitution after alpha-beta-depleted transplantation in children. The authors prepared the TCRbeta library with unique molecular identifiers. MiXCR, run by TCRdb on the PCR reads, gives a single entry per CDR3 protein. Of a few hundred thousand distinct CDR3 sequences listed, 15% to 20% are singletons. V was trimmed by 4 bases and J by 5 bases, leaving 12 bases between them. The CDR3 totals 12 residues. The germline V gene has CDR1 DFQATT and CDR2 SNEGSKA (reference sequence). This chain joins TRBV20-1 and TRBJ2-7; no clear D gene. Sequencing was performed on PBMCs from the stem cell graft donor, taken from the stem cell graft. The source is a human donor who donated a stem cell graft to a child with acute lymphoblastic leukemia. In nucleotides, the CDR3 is TGCAGTGCTAACTTAGACACCCACGAGCAGTACTTC. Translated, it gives CSANLDTHEQYF.